The 20 T cell receptor beta chains in this list originate from one sample, sequenced in a study of blood T cells in healthy people across ages. A J-beta primer mix and a sample-barcoded 5' primer were used in a second PCR of about 7 to 12 cycles. One entry per CDR3 protein, called by TCRdb with MiXCR from the 5' RACE reads. The sample carries approximately 800,000 distinct CDR3 sequences, 20% to 30% recorded once. These data also featured in a second study, about T cells of mothers and their children.

Sequencing was done on a sample of blood. These receptors all stem from a boy younger than 18 in good health.

The rearrangement links TRBV7-9 to TRBJ2-1; D not resolved. Germline CDR1 is SEHNR and CDR2 is FQNEAQ (reference sequence). Deletions cut 5 bases from V and 5 bases from J, with 7 bases between. There are 12 residues in the CDR3. CDR3 in amino acids: CASSTQNNEQFF. DNA of the CDR3: TGTGCCAGCAGCACACAGAACAATGAGCAGTTCTTC.

This clonotype has more than one count but fewer than ten. V and J are TRBV9 and TRBJ1-4, with 8 bases matching TRBD1. The CDR3 has 15 amino acids. Germline V lookup: CDR1 SGDLS, CDR2 YYNGEE. The V and J ends lost 4 bases and 5 bases, in that order; junction bases with no gene match: 7. CDR3: CASSPYGTGNEKLFF. CDR3 DNA: TGTGCCAGCAGCCCCTACGGGACAGGAAATGAAAAACTGTTTTTT.

The genes are TRBV12-3 or TRBV12-4 and TRBJ1-4; a possible D gene is TRBD1 (5 bases). This CDR3 has 17 amino acids. V lost 4 bases, J lost 5 bases, and 20 bases lay in between. The CDR3 region has the DNA TGTGCCAGCAGTTCCAGCGTCAGGGCCTACTCAAATGAAAAACTGTTTTTT. This sequence encodes CASSSSVRAYSNEKLFF.

This chain links TRBV6-1 with TRBJ2-1; 8 nucleotides agree with TRBD1. Matching the DNA end better, TRBJ2-5 makes the J call doubtful. CDR1 is MNHNS, CDR2 SASEGT, per germline. The CDR3 has 15 amino acids. This CDR3 is CASTHDRGIMAAQYF. Written as DNA, the CDR3 is TGTGCCAGCACCCACGACAGGGGAATTATGGCGGCCCAGTACTTC.

This chain links TRBV6-1 with TRBJ1-2; TRBD1 is a possible D gene (5 bases). The length of the CDR3 is 14 residues. V shed 7 bases and J shed 8 bases, with 20 bases lying between them. The germline V gene encodes CDR1 MNHNS and CDR2 SASEGT. The CDR3 loop reads CASMPQGPSWGYTF. DNA of the CDR3: TGTGCCAGCATGCCCCAGGGACCCTCCTGGGGCTACACCTTC.

The sample holds a few counts of this clonotype. A read error may produce the germline difference seen at one junction end. This chain connects TRBV7-2 to TRBJ1-3; D not certain. Germline V gives CDR1 SGHTA, CDR2 FQGNSA. This CDR3 contains 13 residues. Here the CDR3 DNA reads TGTGCCAGCAGCCCGTGGTTTGAGGGCACCACATATTTT. Protein sequence: CASSPWFEGTTYF.

The chain combines TRBV7-2 with TRBJ1-4; D perhaps matches TRBD1 (5 bases). This CDR3 has 14 amino acids. Germline V CDR1 and CDR2: SGHTA, FQGNSA. The V gene lost 3 bases and the J gene lost 8 bases, with 13 bases spanning the gap. CDR3 bases: TGTGCCAGCAGCTTGGGCAGGGCTAGCGAAAAACTGTTTTTT. Translation gives CASSLGRASEKLFF.

This CDR3 reads CASSLRGSENTIYF. CDR3 sequence (DNA): TGTGCCAGCAGCTTAAGGGGGTCGGAAAACACCATATATTTT. This chain uses TRBV7-3 with TRBJ1-3; TRBD1 is a possible D gene (5 bases). Trimming cost V 1 base and J 6 bases, with 10 bases left between them. Germline values: CDR1 SGHTA, CDR2 FQGTGA. The CDR3 spans 14 residues.

The chain carries TRBV6-1 and TRBJ1-6; no firm D call. Germline V gene sequence: CDR1 MNHNS, CDR2 SASEGT. Trimming left V 7 bases short and J 8 bases short, with 12 bases between. The CDR3 is made up of 13 amino acids. CDR3 in amino acids: CASMNVSDSPLHF. The CDR3 bases are TGTGCCAGCATGAATGTTTCGGATTCACCCCTCCACTTT.

This clonotype was counted only a few times. V usage is TRBV20-1 and J usage is TRBJ2-5; D is tentatively TRBD1 or TRBD2 (5 bases each). The end of the DNA fits TRBJ2-7 better, so the J call may be wrong. The CDR3 sequence is 13 residues long. Germline-derived CDR1 and CDR2 are DFQATT and SNEGSKA (reference sequence). The CDR3 is CSAEGVTGREQYF. The CDR3 DNA follows: TGCAGTGCTGAGGGTGTGACGGGGCGCGAGCAGTACTTC.

This clonotype was detected only a few times. This chain connects TRBV14 to TRBJ1-1, with D hard to call. Germline values: CDR1 SGHDN, CDR2 FVKESK. With 0 bases removed from V and 1 base from J, the gap between germline ends came to 9 bases. The CDR3 length is 15 residues. The CDR3 coding sequence is TGTGCCAGCAGCCAAGATCTTCCGGGGAACACTGAAGCTTTCTTT. Protein sequence: CASSQDLPGNTEAFF.

This clonotype was recorded a few times. The chain joins TRBV7-3 to TRBJ2-5, with D unclear. V lost 2 bases, J lost 1 base, and 8 bases lay in between. This CDR3 region has 14 residues. Germline V gene sequence: CDR1 SGHTA, CDR2 FQGTGA. CDR3 coding DNA: TGTGCCAGCAGCTTATCACGGGTCCAAGAGACCCAGTACTTC. Translated, it gives CASSLSRVQETQYF.

The chain employs TRBV7-9 and TRBJ2-7; no firm D call. Trimming took off 1 base at V and 0 bases at J, with 7 bases between the two ends. This CDR3 has 14 amino acids. CDR1 is SEHNR and CDR2 is FQNEAQ in the germline V gene (reference sequence). The CDR3, as DNA: TGTGCCAGCAGCTTAGAAGACACCTCCTACGAGCAGTACTTC. This encodes CASSLEDTSYEQYF.

The chain uses TRBV24-1 and TRBJ1-2; 9 bases fit TRBD1. V was clipped by 5 bases and J by 2 bases; unmatched bases: 5. CDR3 size: 15 residues. Germline CDR1 and CDR2: KGHDR and SFDVKD. CDR3 coding DNA: TGTGCCACCAGTGGACCGGGACAGGGAAACTATGGCTACACCTTC. Protein sequence: CATSGPGQGNYGYTF.

The DNA for the CDR3 is TGTGCCAGCTTGTTATTGAGCTCTGGGGCCAACGTCCTGACTTTC. It encodes CASLLLSSGANVLTF. The genes are TRBV5-6 and TRBJ2-6; D not certain. The germline gives CDR1 SGHDT, CDR2 YYEEEE. V was clipped by 7 bases and J by 0 bases, with 11 bases between them. This CDR3 is 15 amino acids long.

This sequence joins TRBV28 and TRBJ2-7; 8 nucleotides agree with TRBD2. V trimming: 6 bases; J trimming: 3 bases; junction bases outside the gene matches: 7. CDR1 and CDR2 from the germline V gene are MDHEN and SYDVKM. This CDR3 has 14 residues. The CDR3 DNA follows: TGTGCCAGCAGAATGACTAGCGCGAACTACGAGCAGTACTTC. Translating it yields CASRMTSANYEQYF.

The rearrangement uses TRBV20-1 and TRBJ2-3; 9 bases map to TRBD2. This CDR3 contains 14 residues. In germline, CDR1 is DFQATT, CDR2 SNEGSKA (reference sequence). J was trimmed by 5 bases and V by 3 bases; bases with no gene match: 6. For the CDR3, the DNA is TGCAGTGCTAGGTGGGCGGGAGGGCAAGATACGCAGTATTTT. Its translation: CSARWAGGQDTQYF.

In this sample, this clonotype turned up a few times. V gene TRBV6-5 combines with J gene TRBJ2-7; no firm D call. The CDR3 is 13 residues long. The V end lost 5 bases, the J end lost 3 bases, and 11 bases lay between the germline ends. Germline CDR1 reads MNHEY; CDR2 reads SVGAGI. Here the CDR3 reads CASSQRAHYEQYF. CDR3 nucleotide sequence: TGTGCCAGCAGTCAACGGGCACACTACGAGCAGTACTTC.

This clonotype was seen a handful of times. The chain employs TRBV7-2 and TRBJ2-5; a possible D gene is TRBD2 (5 bases). This CDR3 spans 14 amino acids. Germline CDR1 is SGHTA and CDR2 is FQGNSA. Trimming removed 2 bases at V and 4 bases at J, with 11 bases between. CDR3 DNA: TGTGCCAGCAGCTTAATATTGGAGGTAGAGACCCAGTACTTC. It encodes CASSLILEVETQYF.

This rearrangement joins TRBV20-1 to TRBJ2-3, with 7 bases fitting TRBD2. Germline V gene lookup returns CDR1 DFQATT and CDR2 SNEGSKA (reference sequence). The length of the CDR3 is 14 residues. V trimming: 6 bases; J trimming: 4 bases; junction bases outside the gene matches: 10. CDR3 in DNA: TGCAGTGCGGGAACTAGCGTATTCCCAGATACGCAGTATTTT. Protein product: CSAGTSVFPDTQYF.